Listed here is a single T cell receptor (beta chain). This record comes from a study of blood T cell repertoires in COVID-19. As for the study in general: The study drew acute and convalescent COVID-19 samples from the United States, Italy and Spain. T cells, B-cell-depleted T cells, or PBMCs provided the cDNA or gDNA that served as material.

This CDR3 is 15 amino acids long. In germline, CDR1 is MNHEY, CDR2 SVGAGI. Between the trimmed V and J ends, which lost 11 bases and 5 bases, there was a span of 24 bases. Followed over time, Seattle patients had been enrolled while infection was active. Original methodology: Amplification from reference gene primers served as the basis for estimated nucleated cell counts. Libraries were prepared by immunoSEQ multiplex PCR; TCRdb keeps only in-frame clonotypes and omits some of them. The D gene and trimming were derived from the DNA, and the V and J assignments and clone size from that table. The sample lists approximately 100,000 clones, 70% to 90% occurring once.

Sequencing was carried out using peripheral blood. This chain uses TRBV6-5 with TRBJ1-1; D call uncertain. This receptor was obtained from a human donor with COVID-19, enrolled during active disease. The donor label of this sample is uncertain. CDR3 in amino acids: CAAKPIVAGGTEAFF. The DNA for the CDR3 is TGTGCCGCAAAGCCTATCGTGGCGGGAGGGACTGAAGCTTTCTTT.